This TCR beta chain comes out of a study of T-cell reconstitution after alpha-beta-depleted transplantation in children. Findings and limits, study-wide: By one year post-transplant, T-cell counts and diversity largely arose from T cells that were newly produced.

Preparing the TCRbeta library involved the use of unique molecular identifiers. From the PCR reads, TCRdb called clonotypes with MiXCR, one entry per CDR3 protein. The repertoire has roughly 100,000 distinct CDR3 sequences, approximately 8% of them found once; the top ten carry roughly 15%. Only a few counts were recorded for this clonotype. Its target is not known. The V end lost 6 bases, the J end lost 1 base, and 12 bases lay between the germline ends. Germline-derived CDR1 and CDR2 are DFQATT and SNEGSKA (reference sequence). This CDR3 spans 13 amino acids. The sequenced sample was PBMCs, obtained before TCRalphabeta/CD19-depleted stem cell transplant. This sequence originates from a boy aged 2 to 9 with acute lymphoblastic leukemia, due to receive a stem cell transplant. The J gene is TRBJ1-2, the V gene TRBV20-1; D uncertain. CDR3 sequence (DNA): TGCAGTGCGCATCCCCTCCATAACTATGGCTACACCTTC. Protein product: CSAHPLHNYGYTF.